This T cell receptor beta chain was obtained from a study of T-cell memory formation after mild COVID-19. Across the whole study: Largely, TCR clusters stayed within a single donor. Findings of the study overall: Contracting CD8+ clones were enriched in EMRA, CD4+ mainly in CM and EM.

In this sample, this clonotype turned up many times. Its antigen is still unknown. One entry per CDR3 protein results from TCRdb running MiXCR on the 5' RACE reads. The sample shows about 350,000 distinct CDR3 sequences, around 13% of them seen only once. The CDR3 runs to 14 residues. With 5 bases removed from V and 4 bases from J, the gap between germline ends came to 9 bases. Sequences were obtained from PBMCs or a T cell subset sorted from them (not recorded which). The receptor was isolated from a man aged 18 to 29 who had mild COVID-19 (a few samples of this study predate the infection). Cell type and time point are not known. The chain couples TRBV12-3 or TRBV12-4 to TRBJ1-6, with TRBD1 as a possible D gene (5 bases). The CDR3 protein is CASSGTGYNSPLHF. The CDR3 DNA reads as TGTGCCAGCAGTGGAACAGGTTATAATTCACCCCTCCACTTT.